The present T cell receptor beta chain was sequenced within a study of Ad26.COV2.S vaccination and SARS-CoV-2 variants. Study-wide background: By the intramuscular route, Ad26.COV2.S was given once, or twice 56 days apart.

As for treatment: roughly 19 received Ad26.COV2.S at low or high dose, single or two shots; roughly 5 received placebo; per-sample allocation not given. Specimen acquisition occurred on day 63 following the initial vaccine or placebo injection. An Ad26 vector expressing Wuhan-strain SARS-CoV-2 spike constituted the vaccine. Study-wide results and caveats: Vaccine recipients posted higher spike-specific TCR breadth than their placebo counterparts. An underestimation of total T cell responses may have resulted from the TCR breadth and depth analyses.

Here immunoSEQ multiplex PCR was the method, and the copy in TCRdb shows in-frame clones only, minus some. Counted here are roughly 300,000 clones, about 89% occurring once; the ten biggest clones make up roughly 5%. To note about this clone: What it binds is not known.

CDR3 size: 13 residues. V was cut by 3 bases and J by 4 bases, with 9 bases left in between. The sample was peripheral blood, taken in a trial of Ad26.COV2.S vaccine versus placebo. The J gene is TRBJ1-2, the V gene TRBV12-3 or TRBV12-4; the D gene is possibly TRBD1 (5 bases). This receptor was obtained from a person between 18 and 60 years old who received the Ad26.COV2.S COVID-19 vaccine or a placebo. In DNA, the CDR3 is TGTGCCAGCAGTTTGGGACTTCGCTATGGCTACACCTTC. Translation gives CASSLGLRYGYTF.